These 31 T cell receptor beta chains were sequenced from one sample in a study of OX40 agonist ivuxolimab in advanced cancers. Measured with immunoSEQ multiplex PCR; TCRdb has only the in-frame clones, and not every one. The sample contains approximately 51,000 clones, 70% to 80% of which appear only once. The source was CD4+ or CD8+ T cells sorted from blood, collected in a trial of the OX40 agonist ivuxolimab. These receptors were collected from an adult with an advanced solid tumor such as melanoma, head and neck, liver or kidney cancer.

This clone occurred once. This chain links TRBV29-1 with TRBJ2-1; the match to TRBD2 covers 9 bases. Germline assignment: CDR1 SQVTM and CDR2 ANQGSEA. This CDR3 comprises 13 residues. V dropped 6 bases and J dropped 6; count of bases not matched to a gene: 6. The CDR3 sequence: CSVESGRSNEQFF. In DNA form, the CDR3 reads TGCAGCGTGGAAAGCGGGAGGTCCAATGAGCAGTTCTTC.

Here the CDR3 DNA reads TGTGCCAGCAGCCCGAGTGGGCTGGCGGCCTACGAGCAGTACTTC. It specifies CASSPSGLAAYEQYF. This chain links TRBV6-5 with TRBJ2-7; D gene ambiguous. Germline V gives CDR1 MNHEY, CDR2 SVGAGI. This CDR3 spans 15 amino acids. The V end was cut by 6 bases, the J end by 2 bases, with 17 bases between.

The chain has TRBV5-1 and TRBJ1-2; 7 positions match TRBD1. V dropped 0 bases and J dropped 5; count of bases not matched to a gene: 7. Germline-derived CDR1 and CDR2 are SGHRS and YFSETQ. The CDR3 is 15 amino acids. CDR3 nucleotide sequence: TGCGCCAGCAGCTTGGGACCCGGGACAGATTATGGCTACACCTTC. It translates to CASSLGPGTDYGYTF.

This clone showed up just a few times. This sequence joins TRBV2 and TRBJ2-7; D gene unclear. CDR3 length equals 14 residues. Between the trimmed V and J ends, which lost 6 bases and 4 bases, there was a span of 16 bases. Looked up from germline, CDR1 is SNHLY and CDR2 is FYNNEI. CDR3 sequence reads: CASRRSTLIYEQYF. The CDR3 region has the DNA TGTGCCAGCAGACGGAGCACTCTGATATACGAGCAGTACTTC. Based on the CDR3 plus reference TRBV2 and TRBJ2-7, the full variable domain is EPEVTQTPSHQVTQMGQEVILRCVPISNHLYFYWYRQILGQKVEFLVSFYNNEISEKSEIFDDQFSVERPDGSNFTLKIRSTKLEDSAMYFCASRRSTLIYEQYFGPGTRLTVT.

The rearrangement uses TRBV11-2 and TRBJ1-4; D unclear. Between the trimmed V and J ends, which lost 5 bases and 12 bases, there was a span of 19 bases. This CDR3 has 14 amino acids. Germline CDR1 and CDR2: SGHAT and FQNNGV. This chain's CDR3 is CASSTLKRQAELFF. CDR3 bases: TGTGCCAGCAGCACACTAAAGAGGCAGGCGGAACTGTTTTTT.

This clone has a single count. At one end, the junction sequence differs from germline, possibly due to a read error. The V gene is TRBV6-1, the J gene TRBJ1-4; D remains unclear. The CDR3 is made up of 11 amino acids. CDR1 and CDR2 from the germline V gene are MNHNS and SASEGT. CDR3 sequence: CVSSLNEKLFF. The CDR3 DNA sequence: TGTGTCAGCAGCCTTAATGAAAAACTGTTTTTT.

The rearrangement uses TRBV6-6 and TRBJ1-1; D is unresolved. CDR1 and CDR2 (germline): MNHNY, SVGAGI (reference sequence). Trimming took 10 bases from V and 5 from J, leaving 17 bases between them. This CDR3 is built from 13 residues. CDR3 in DNA: TGTGCCACCTATAGGAGGGAGGAGACTGAAGCTTTCTTT. It specifies CATYRREETEAFF.

V and J are TRBV7-2 and TRBJ2-1, with D maybe TRBD2 (6 bases). In germline, CDR1 is SGHTA, CDR2 FQGNSA. CDR3 length: 15 amino acids. Trimming shortened V by 3 bases and J by 0 bases, and 9 bases separated the two germline ends. The chain's CDR3 is CASSFRGSSYNEQFF. CDR3 nucleotides: TGTGCCAGCAGCTTTCGGGGGAGCTCCTACAATGAGCAGTTCTTC.

In its sample, this clone was seen many times. J is TRBJ1-6 and V is TRBV21-1; TRBD1, as called in the table, went unchecked against the DNA. TRBV21-1 is labeled a pseudogene. There are 16 residues in the CDR3. CDR3 coding DNA: TGTGCCAGCAGCAAAGGGGGACAGGGATTCTTATCACCCCTCCACTTT. Its protein product is CASSKGGQGFLSPLHF.

The V and J genes are TRBV9 and TRBJ2-1; D gene unclear. The CDR3 has 18 amino acids. V lost 0 bases and J 9 bases, leaving 25 bases between the germline ends. Germline assignment: CDR1 SGDLS and CDR2 YYNGEE. CDR3 region: CASSVGISSGSAPGEQFF. Here the CDR3 DNA reads TGTGCCAGCAGCGTAGGAATTTCGAGTGGCTCCGCCCCTGGTGAGCAGTTCTTC.

J is TRBJ2-2 and V is TRBV6-1; D remains ambiguous. The germline V gene has CDR1 MNHNS and CDR2 SASEGT. CDR3 length: 14 amino acids. Trimming removed 7 bases from V and 0 bases from J, with 9 bases in between. The CDR3 coding sequence is TGTGCCAGCATGGTACAGCCGAACACCGGGGAGCTGTTTTTT. Translated: CASMVQPNTGELFF.

The genes are TRBV7-9 and TRBJ2-5, with no clear D. Germline V lookup: CDR1 SEHNR, CDR2 FQNEAQ (reference sequence). The CDR3 length is 14 residues. Trimming shortened V by 1 base and J by 2 bases, and 8 bases separated the two germline ends. The CDR3 DNA sequence: TGTGCCAGCAGCTTAGACGCCAGTCAAGAGACCCAGTACTTC. Its translation: CASSLDASQETQYF.

This clone was observed once. V is TRBV19 and J is TRBJ1-1; D call uncertain. Germline V CDR1 and CDR2: LNHDA, SQIVND (reference sequence). V was pared by 10 bases and J by 4 bases, with 19 bases between. This CDR3 spans 14 amino acids. CDR3 coding DNA: TGTGCCACGAGGGATAGGGCGCGTTTCACTGAAGCTTTCTTT. Translated: CATRDRARFTEAFF. The full variable domain, with the rest looked up from reference TRBV19 and TRBJ1-1, is DGGITQSPKYLFRKEGQNVTLSCEQNLNHDAMYWYRQDPGQGLRLIYYSQIVNDFQKGDIAEGYSVSREKKESFPLTVTSAQKNPTAFYLCATRDRARFTEAFFGQGTRLTVV.

CDR3 nucleotide sequence: TGTGCCAGCAGCCAGGGCCCGAGAGTAAGGGGCTACACCTTC. Amino acid sequence: CASSQGPRVRGYTF. The chain links TRBV7-2 to TRBJ1-2; D is possibly TRBD1 (5 bases). Deletions cut 5 bases from V and 8 bases from J, with 18 bases between. Germline V gene sequence: CDR1 SGHTA, CDR2 FQGNSA. This CDR3 is built from 14 residues.

The V gene is TRBV30, the J gene TRBJ2-7; the match to TRBD2 covers 13 bases. V lost 5 bases, J lost 2 bases, and 6 bases stayed unmatched. CDR1 is GTSNPN, CDR2 SVGIG, per germline (reference sequence). CDR3 length equals 15 residues. DNA of the CDR3: TGTGCCTGGGGCTCCGGACTAGCGGGGGCCTACGAGCAGTACTTC. This translates into CAWGSGLAGAYEQYF.

This chain connects TRBV7-2 to TRBJ1-6, with 8 bases matching TRBD1. Germline loops: CDR1 SGHTA, CDR2 FQGNSA. The V and J ends lost 5 bases and 5 bases, in that order; junction bases with no gene match: 8. The CDR3 is made up of 16 amino acids. CDR3 region: CASSPNRQGNNSPLHF. CDR3 DNA sequence: TGTGCCAGCAGCCCAAACCGACAGGGGAATAATTCACCCCTCCACTTT. Complete variable domain (other parts from reference TRBV7-2 and TRBJ1-6): GAGVSQSPSNKVTEKGKDVELRCDPISGHTALYWYRQSLGQGLEFLIYFQGNSAPDKSGLPSDRFSAERTGGSVSTLTIQRTQQEDSAVYLCASSPNRQGNNSPLHFGNGTRLTVT.

The chain has TRBV11-3 and TRBJ2-7, with a tentative D call TRBD1 (5 bases). The germline V gene encodes CDR1 SGHNT and CDR2 YENEEA. The ends were cut back, 2 bases at V and 6 bases at J, with 11 bases in the middle. CDR3 length equals 13 residues. Written as DNA, the CDR3 is TGTGCCAGCAGCTTAATCGGTCAGGGCGAGCAGTACTTC. It translates to CASSLIGQGEQYF.

V is TRBV7-8 and J is TRBJ2-3, with D hard to call. Trimming pared 5 bases from V and 4 bases from J, leaving 13 bases between. The CDR3 consists of 14 residues. Germline loops: CDR1 SGHVS, CDR2 FQNEAQ. For the CDR3, the DNA is TGTGCCAGCAGCCTAGGCGGAGTTGCAGATACGCAGTATTTT. As protein: CASSLGGVADTQYF.

V is TRBV19 and J is TRBJ1-3, with D possibly being TRBD1 (5 bases). Germline V gene data show CDR1 as LNHDA and CDR2 as SQIVND (reference sequence). The CDR3 is made up of 16 amino acids. The V end lost 7 bases, the J end lost 0 bases, and 16 bases lay between the germline ends. CDR3 nucleotides: TGTGCCAGTAATCGGGGGAAGTACTCCTCTGGAAACACCATATATTTT. Amino acid sequence: CASNRGKYSSGNTIYF.

The chain joins TRBV7-9 to TRBJ2-3; 7 bases line up with TRBD1. CDR1 and CDR2 from the germline V gene are SEHNR and FQNEAQ (reference sequence). CDR3 size: 18 residues. The J segment lost 0 bases and the V segment lost 1 base, leaving 10 bases of the junction unmatched. CDR3 residues: CASSLVGDRRRSTDTQYF. CDR3 DNA: TGTGCCAGCAGCTTAGTCGGGGACAGACGCCGTAGCACAGATACGCAGTATTTT.

CDR3 protein: CASSLALAGQDYEQYF. In DNA form, the CDR3 reads TGTGCCAGCAGCTTAGCATTAGCGGGTCAGGACTACGAGCAGTACTTC. The rearrangement joins TRBV5-4 to TRBJ2-7, with 7 bases aligning to TRBD2. This CDR3 has 16 residues. Germline assignment: CDR1 SGHNT and CDR2 YYREEE (reference sequence). J gave up 3 bases and V 2 bases, and 11 bases lay outside the gene matches.

The chain employs TRBV28 and TRBJ2-1, with 9 bases fitting TRBD2. V lost 3 bases and J lost 6; bases outside the gene matches: 6. Germline CDR1 reads MDHEN; CDR2 reads SYDVKM. The CDR3 covers 15 residues. CDR3 bases: TGTGCCAGCAGTTTCGGGACTAGCCCCTCCAATGAGCAGTTCTTC. Residues: CASSFGTSPSNEQFF.

The chain joins TRBV2 to TRBJ2-7; 9 bases line up with TRBD2. This CDR3 has 15 amino acids. V was clipped by 3 bases and J by 2 bases; unmatched bases: 5. Germline loops: CDR1 SNHLY, CDR2 FYNNEI. Here the CDR3 DNA reads TGTGCCAGCAGTGACTCTAGCGGGATCGCCTACGAGCAGTACTTC. Amino acids: CASSDSSGIAYEQYF.

This clone was found a few times. V is TRBV7-3 and J is TRBJ2-1; D is tentatively TRBD1 or TRBD2 (5 bases each). The germline V and J ends were trimmed by 7 bases and 5 bases, with 18 bases remaining between them. The CDR3 covers 15 residues. Germline loops: CDR1 SGHTA, CDR2 FQGTGA. CDR3 region: CASTSGGPGHNEQFF. In DNA, the CDR3 is TGTGCCAGCACTTCAGGCGGGCCGGGACACAATGAGCAGTTCTTC.

This chain joins TRBV5-6 and TRBJ1-2, with D tentatively TRBD1 (5 bases). The length of the CDR3 is 16 residues. Per germline, CDR1 SGHDT and CDR2 YYEEEE. Trimming removed 4 bases at V and 0 bases at J, with 16 bases between. CDR3 in amino acids: CASSPTDSRSNYGYTF. The CDR3 DNA is TGTGCCAGCAGCCCTACTGACAGCCGTTCTAACTATGGCTACACCTTC.

The chain carries TRBV5-8 and TRBJ2-7, with 7 positions matching TRBD1. The CDR3 contains 13 residues. With V trimmed by 5 bases and J by 3 bases, 5 bases remained unmatched. CDR1 and CDR2 from the germline V gene are SGHTS and YDEGEE. CDR3 protein: CASSVRQGYEQYF. The CDR3 nucleotides are TGTGCCAGCAGTGTCAGACAGGGCTACGAGCAGTACTTC. Based on the CDR3 plus reference TRBV5-8 and TRBJ2-7, the full variable domain is EAGVTQSPTHLIKTRGQQATLRCSPISGHTSVYWYQQALGLGLQFLLWYDEGEERNRGNFPPRFSGRQFPNYSSELNVNALELEDSALYLCASSVRQGYEQYFGPGTRLTVT.

This chain connects TRBV19 to TRBJ2-3, with a weak D call TRBD1 (5 bases). Germline V lookup: CDR1 LNHDA, CDR2 SQIVND (reference sequence). V was cut by 9 bases and J by 0 bases, with 16 bases left in between. The CDR3 consists of 15 residues. For the CDR3, the DNA is TGTGCCAGCATCTTGACAGCAACTAGCACAGATACGCAGTATTTT. Its translation is CASILTATSTDTQYF.

The rearrangement links TRBV27 to TRBJ1-1; a weak D match, TRBD1 (5 bases). The length of the CDR3 is 14 residues. Germline lookup yields CDR1 MNHEY and CDR2 SMNVEV (reference sequence). V was pared by 6 bases and J by 1 base, with 12 bases between. The CDR3 DNA reads TGTGCCAGCAGCCTTAAGAGGGGGAACACTGAAGCTTTCTTT. The encoded protein is CASSLKRGNTEAFF.

The chain links TRBV5-4 to TRBJ1-2; TRBD1 might be the D (5 bases). The CDR3 is 14 residues long. The V end was cut by 1 base, the J end by 7 bases, with 14 bases between. Germline CDR1 SGHNT, CDR2 YYREEE (reference sequence). This chain's CDR3 is CASSLLTARRGYTF. The CDR3 DNA reads TGTGCCAGCAGCTTGCTGACAGCAAGGCGTGGCTACACCTTC. Based on the CDR3 plus reference TRBV5-4 and TRBJ1-2, the full variable domain is ETGVTQSPTHLIKTRGQQVTLRCSSQSGHNTVSWYQQALGQGPQFIFQYYREEENGRGNFPPRFSGLQFPNYSSELNVNALELDDSALYLCASSLLTARRGYTFGSGTRLTVV.

In its sample, this clone was seen a few times. This chain links TRBV13 with TRBJ2-7, with 10 bases aligning to TRBD2. Germline CDR1 is PRHDT and CDR2 is FYEKMQ (reference sequence). There are 15 residues in the CDR3. The V segment lost 3 bases and the J segment 4 bases; nucleotides outside the gene matches: 6. The CDR3 nucleotides are TGTGCCAGCAGCTTCGGACTAGCGGACGCTTACGAGCAGTACTTC. Protein product: CASSFGLADAYEQYF. Full variable domain (outside the CDR3, taken from reference TRBV13 and TRBJ2-7): AAGVIQSPRHLIKEKRETATLKCYPIPRHDTVYWYQQGPGQDPQFLISFYEKMQSDKGSIPDRFSAQQFSDYHSELNMSSLELGDSALYFCASSFGLADAYEQYFGPGTRLTVT.

The gene calls are TRBV7-2 and TRBJ2-1; D remains ambiguous. Germline CDR1 SGHTA, CDR2 FQGNSA. V lost 1 base and J lost 7, with 11 bases in between. The length of the CDR3 is 14 residues. CDR3 sequence: CASSLEVVGNEQFF. CDR3 nucleotides: TGTGCCAGCAGCTTAGAGGTAGTAGGAAATGAGCAGTTCTTC.